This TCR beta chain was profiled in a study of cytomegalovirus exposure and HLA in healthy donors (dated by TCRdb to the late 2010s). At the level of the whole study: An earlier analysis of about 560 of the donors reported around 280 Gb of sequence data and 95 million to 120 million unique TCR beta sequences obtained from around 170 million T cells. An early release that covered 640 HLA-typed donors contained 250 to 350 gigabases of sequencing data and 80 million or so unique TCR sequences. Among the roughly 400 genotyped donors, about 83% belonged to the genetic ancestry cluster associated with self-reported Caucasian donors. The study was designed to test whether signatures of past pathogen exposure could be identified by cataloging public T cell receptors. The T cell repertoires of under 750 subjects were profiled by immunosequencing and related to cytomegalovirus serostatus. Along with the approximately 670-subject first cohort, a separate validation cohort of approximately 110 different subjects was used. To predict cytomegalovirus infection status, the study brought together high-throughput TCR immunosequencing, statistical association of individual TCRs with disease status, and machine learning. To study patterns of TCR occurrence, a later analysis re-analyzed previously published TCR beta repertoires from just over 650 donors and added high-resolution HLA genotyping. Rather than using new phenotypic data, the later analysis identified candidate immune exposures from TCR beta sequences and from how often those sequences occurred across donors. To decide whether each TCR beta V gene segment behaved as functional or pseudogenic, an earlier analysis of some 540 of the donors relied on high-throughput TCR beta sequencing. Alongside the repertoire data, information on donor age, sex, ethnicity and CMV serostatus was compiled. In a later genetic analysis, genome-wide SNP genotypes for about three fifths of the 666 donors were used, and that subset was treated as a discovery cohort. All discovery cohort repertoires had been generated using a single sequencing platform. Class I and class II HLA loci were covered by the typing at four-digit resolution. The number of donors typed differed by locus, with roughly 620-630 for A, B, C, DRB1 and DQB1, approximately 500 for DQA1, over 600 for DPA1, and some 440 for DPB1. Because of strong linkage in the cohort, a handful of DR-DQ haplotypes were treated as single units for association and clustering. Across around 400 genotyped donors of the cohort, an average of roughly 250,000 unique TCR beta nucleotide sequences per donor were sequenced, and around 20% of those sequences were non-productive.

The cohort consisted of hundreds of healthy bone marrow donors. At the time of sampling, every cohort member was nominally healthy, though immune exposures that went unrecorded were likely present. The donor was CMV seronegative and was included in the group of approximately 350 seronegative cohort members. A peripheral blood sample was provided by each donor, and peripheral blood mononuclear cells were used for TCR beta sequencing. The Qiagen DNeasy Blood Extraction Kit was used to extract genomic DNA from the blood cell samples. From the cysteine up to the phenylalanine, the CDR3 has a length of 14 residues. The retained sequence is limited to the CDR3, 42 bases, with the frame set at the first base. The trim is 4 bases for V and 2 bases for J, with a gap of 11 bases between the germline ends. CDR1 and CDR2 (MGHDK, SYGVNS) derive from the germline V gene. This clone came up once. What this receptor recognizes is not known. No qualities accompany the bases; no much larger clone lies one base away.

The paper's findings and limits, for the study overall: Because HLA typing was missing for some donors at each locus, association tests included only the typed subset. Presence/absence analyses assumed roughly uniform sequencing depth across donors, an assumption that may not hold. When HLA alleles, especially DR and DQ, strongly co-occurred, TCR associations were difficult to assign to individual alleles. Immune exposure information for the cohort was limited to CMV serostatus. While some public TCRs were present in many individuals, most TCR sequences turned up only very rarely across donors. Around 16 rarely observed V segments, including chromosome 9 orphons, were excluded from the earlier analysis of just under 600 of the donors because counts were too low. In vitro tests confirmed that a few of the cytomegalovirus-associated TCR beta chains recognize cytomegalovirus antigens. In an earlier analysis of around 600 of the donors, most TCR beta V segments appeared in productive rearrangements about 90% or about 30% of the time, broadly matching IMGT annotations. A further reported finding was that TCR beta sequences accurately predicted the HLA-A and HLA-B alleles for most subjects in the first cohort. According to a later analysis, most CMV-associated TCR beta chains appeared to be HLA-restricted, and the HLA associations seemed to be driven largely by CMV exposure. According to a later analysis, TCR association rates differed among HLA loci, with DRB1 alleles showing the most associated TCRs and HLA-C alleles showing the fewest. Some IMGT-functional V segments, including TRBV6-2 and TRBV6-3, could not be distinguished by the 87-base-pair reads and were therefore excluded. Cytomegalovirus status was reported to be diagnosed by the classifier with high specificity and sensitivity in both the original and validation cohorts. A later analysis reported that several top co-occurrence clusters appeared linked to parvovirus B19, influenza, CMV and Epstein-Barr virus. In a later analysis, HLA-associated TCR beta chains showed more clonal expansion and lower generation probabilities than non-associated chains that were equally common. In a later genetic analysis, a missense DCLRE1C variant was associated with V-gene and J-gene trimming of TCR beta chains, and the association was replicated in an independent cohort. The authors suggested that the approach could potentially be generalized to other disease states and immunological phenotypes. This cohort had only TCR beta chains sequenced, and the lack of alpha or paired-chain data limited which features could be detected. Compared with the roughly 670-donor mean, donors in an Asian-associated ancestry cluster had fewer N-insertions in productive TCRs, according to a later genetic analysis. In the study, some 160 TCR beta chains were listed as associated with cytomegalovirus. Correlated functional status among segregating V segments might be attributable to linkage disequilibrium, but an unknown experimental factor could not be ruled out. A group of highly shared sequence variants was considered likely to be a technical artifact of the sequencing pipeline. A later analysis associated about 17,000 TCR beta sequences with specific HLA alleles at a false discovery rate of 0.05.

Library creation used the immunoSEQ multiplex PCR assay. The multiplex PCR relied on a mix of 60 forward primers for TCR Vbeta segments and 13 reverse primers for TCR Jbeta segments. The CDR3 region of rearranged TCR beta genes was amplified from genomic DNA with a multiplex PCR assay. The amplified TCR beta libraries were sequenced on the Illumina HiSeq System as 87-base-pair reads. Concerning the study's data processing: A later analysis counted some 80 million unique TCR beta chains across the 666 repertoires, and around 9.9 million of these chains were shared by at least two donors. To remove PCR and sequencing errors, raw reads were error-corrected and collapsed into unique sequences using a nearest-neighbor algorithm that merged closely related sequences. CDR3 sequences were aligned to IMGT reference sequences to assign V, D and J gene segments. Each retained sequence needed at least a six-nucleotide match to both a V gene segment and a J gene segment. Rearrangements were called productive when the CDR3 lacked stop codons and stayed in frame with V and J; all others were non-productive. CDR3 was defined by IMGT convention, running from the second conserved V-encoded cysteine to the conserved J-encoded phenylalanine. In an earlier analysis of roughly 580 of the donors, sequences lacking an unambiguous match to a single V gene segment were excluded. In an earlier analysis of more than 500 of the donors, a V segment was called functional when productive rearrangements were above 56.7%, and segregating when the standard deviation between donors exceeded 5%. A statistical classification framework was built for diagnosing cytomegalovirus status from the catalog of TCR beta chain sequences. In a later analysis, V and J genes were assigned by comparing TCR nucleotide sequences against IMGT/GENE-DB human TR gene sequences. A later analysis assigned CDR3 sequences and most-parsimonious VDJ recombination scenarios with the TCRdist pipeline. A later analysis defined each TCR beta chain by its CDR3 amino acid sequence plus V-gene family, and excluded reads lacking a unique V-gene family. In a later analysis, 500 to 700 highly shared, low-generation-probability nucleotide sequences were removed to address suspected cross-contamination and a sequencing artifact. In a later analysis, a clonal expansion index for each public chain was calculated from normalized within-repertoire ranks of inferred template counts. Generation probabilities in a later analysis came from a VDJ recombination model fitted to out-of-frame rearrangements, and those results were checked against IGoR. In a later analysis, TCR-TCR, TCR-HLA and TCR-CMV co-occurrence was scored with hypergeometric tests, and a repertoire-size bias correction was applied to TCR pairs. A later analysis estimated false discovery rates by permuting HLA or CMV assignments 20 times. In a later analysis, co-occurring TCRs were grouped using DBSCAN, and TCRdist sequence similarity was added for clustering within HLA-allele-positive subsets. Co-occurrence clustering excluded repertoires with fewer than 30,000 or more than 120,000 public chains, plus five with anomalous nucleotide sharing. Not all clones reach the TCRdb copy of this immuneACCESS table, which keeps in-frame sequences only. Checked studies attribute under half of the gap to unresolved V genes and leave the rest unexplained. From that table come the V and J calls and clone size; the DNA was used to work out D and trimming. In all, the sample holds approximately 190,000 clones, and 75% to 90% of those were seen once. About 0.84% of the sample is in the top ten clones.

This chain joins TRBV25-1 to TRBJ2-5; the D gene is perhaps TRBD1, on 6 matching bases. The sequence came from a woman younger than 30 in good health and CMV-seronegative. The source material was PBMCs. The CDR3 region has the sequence CASSVTGKQETQYF. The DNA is TGTGCCAGCAGTGTTACAGGGAAACAAGAGACCCAGTACTTC.